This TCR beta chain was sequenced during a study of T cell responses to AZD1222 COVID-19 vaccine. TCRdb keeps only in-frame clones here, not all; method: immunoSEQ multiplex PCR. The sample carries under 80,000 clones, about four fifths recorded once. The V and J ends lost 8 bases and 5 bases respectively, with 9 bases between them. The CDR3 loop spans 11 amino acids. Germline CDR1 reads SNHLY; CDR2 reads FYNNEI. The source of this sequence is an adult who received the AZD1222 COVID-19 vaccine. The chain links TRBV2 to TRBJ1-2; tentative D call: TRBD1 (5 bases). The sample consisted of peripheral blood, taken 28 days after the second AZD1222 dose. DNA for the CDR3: TGTGCCAGCGGGTCAGGGTATGGCTACACCTTC. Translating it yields CASGSGYGYTF.